These 26 T cell receptor beta chains were sequenced from one sample in a study of sequential checkpoint blockade in melanoma. Treatment denoted: randomized to nivolumab then ipilimumab (arm A) or the reverse (arm B). The repertoire was sequenced with immunoSEQ multiplex PCR; TCRdb's copy has only in-frame clones and lacks some. The sample has some 18,000 clones; roughly two thirds are singletons. Sequenced here: tumor tissue (inferred from file names), sampled from a patient given nivolumab and ipilimumab in sequence. Every receptor here comes from a human donor with melanoma.

This chain joins TRBV6-8 and TRBJ1-3; unclear D gene. The CDR3 has 16 amino acids. The germline gives CDR1 MNHGY, CDR2 SAAAGT. V was trimmed by 11 bases and J by 2 bases, leaving 22 bases between them. In DNA form, the CDR3 reads TGTGCCGCTAAAGGACCTCCTAGTCTAACTGGAAACACCATATATTTT. As protein: CAAKGPPSLTGNTIYF.

V gene TRBV6-7 combines with J gene TRBJ1-1; D not certain. Being an ORF, TRBV6-7 has a function that is uncertain. The CDR3 is 13 residues long. V was cut by 5 bases and J by 4 bases, with 11 bases left in between. This CDR3 is CASSVDGGTEAFF. The CDR3 coding sequence is TGTGCCAGCAGTGTCGATGGAGGCACTGAAGCTTTCTTT.

The chain is built from TRBV30 and TRBJ2-7; TRBD1 agrees at 7 bases. Germline CDR1 GTSNPN, CDR2 SVGIG (reference sequence). This CDR3 comprises 14 residues. Trimming removed 3 bases from V and 0 bases from J; junction bases left unmatched: 5. The DNA for the CDR3 is TGTGCCTGGAGGAACCCAGGGGGCTCCTACGAGCAGTACTTC. It yields the protein CAWRNPGGSYEQYF.

The CDR3 DNA reads as TGTGCCAGCAGAAAGACGGCGGACAATGAGCAGTTCTTC. It yields the protein CASRKTADNEQFF. The rearrangement uses TRBV6-8 and TRBJ2-1, with D unclear. Looked up from germline, CDR1 is MNHGY and CDR2 is SAAAGT. The CDR3 runs 13 residues. V dropped 6 bases and J dropped 5 bases, with 11 bases sitting between them.

The V and J genes are TRBV11-1 and TRBJ2-7, with unresolved D. The CDR3 sequence is 14 residues long. The V end lost 2 bases, the J end lost 2 bases, and 10 bases lay between the germline ends. The germline V gene has CDR1 SGHAT and CDR2 FQDESV (reference sequence). The CDR3 protein is CASSLSGGAYEQYF. CDR3 sequence (DNA): TGTGCCAGCAGCTTATCCGGCGGAGCCTACGAGCAGTACTTC. Combining the CDR3 with reference TRBV11-1 and TRBJ2-7 gives the whole variable domain EAEVAQSPRYKITEKSQAVAFWCDPISGHATLYWYRQILGQGPELLVQFQDESVVDDSQLPKDRFSAERLKGVDSTLKIQPAELGDSAMYLCASSLSGGAYEQYFGPGTRLTVT.

This clone was observed once. The rearrangement links TRBV28 to TRBJ2-1; TRBD2 matches 10 bases. Germline V gene sequence: CDR1 MDHEN, CDR2 SYDVKM. The CDR3 runs to 16 residues. V lost 9 bases to trimming and J lost 4 bases; unmatched junction nucleotides: 12. The CDR3 here is CASTPTGTSAYNEQFF. The CDR3 bases are TGTGCCAGTACCCCTACCGGGACTAGCGCATACAATGAGCAGTTCTTC.

The CDR3 bases are TGTGCCAGCAGCCTTAGCGGATTCACAGATACGCAGTATTTT. This encodes CASSLSGFTDTQYF. The chain carries TRBV7-2 and TRBJ2-3; perhaps TRBD2 as D (6 bases). V was pared by 5 bases and J by 2 bases, with 11 bases between. Germline V lookup: CDR1 SGHTA, CDR2 FQGNSA. This CDR3 spans 14 amino acids.

The genes are TRBV6-7 and TRBJ1-2; 7 nucleotides line up with TRBD1. TRBV6-7 qualifies as an ORF whose function is uncertain. The CDR3 is 11 amino acids. Trimming took 5 bases from V and 12 from J; bases not matched to a gene: 6. CDR3 sequence (DNA): TGTGCCAGCAGTACGGACAGGAGTAACACCTTC. Translation gives CASSTDRSNTF.

The chain's CDR3 is CASSSRDTGELFF. The CDR3 DNA reads TGTGCCAGCAGTTCAAGGGATACCGGGGAGCTGTTTTTT. This chain joins TRBV6-8 and TRBJ2-2, with no clear D. The CDR3 runs to 13 residues. The V end lost 4 bases, the J end lost 5 bases, and 8 bases lay between the germline ends. Germline V gives CDR1 MNHGY, CDR2 SAAAGT.

The chain carries TRBV29-1 and TRBJ2-3, with a possible D match to TRBD1 (6 bases). CDR1 SQVTM and CDR2 ANQGSEA come from the germline V gene. V was pared by 7 bases and J by 0 bases, with 20 bases between. The CDR3 is 16 amino acids. The CDR3 nucleotides are TGCAGCGCTATGAAATCACAGGGTACTAGCACAGATACGCAGTATTTT. Its protein is CSAMKSQGTSTDTQYF.

The chain joins TRBV19 to TRBJ2-7; TRBD1 aligns across 11 bases. V trimming: 3 bases; J trimming: 2 bases; junction bases outside the gene matches: 0. The V gene's germline CDR1 is LNHDA and CDR2 SQIVND (reference sequence). This CDR3 region has 14 residues. The CDR3: CASSMGQGAYEQYF. The CDR3 DNA is TGTGCCAGTAGTATGGGACAGGGGGCCTACGAGCAGTACTTC.

This clone came up a few times. V usage is TRBV18 and J usage is TRBJ2-7, with TRBD1 matching over 7 bases. Germline V CDR1 and CDR2: KGHSH, LQKENI. This CDR3 comprises 15 residues. V dropped 0 bases and J dropped 3; count of bases not matched to a gene: 5. CDR3 region: CASSPPTGRVYEQYF. In DNA, the CDR3 is TGTGCCAGCTCACCACCGACAGGGCGAGTCTACGAGCAGTACTTC. The whole variable domain, remainder taken from reference TRBV18 and TRBJ2-7, is NAGVMQNPRHLVRRRGQEARLRCSPMKGHSHVYWYRQLPEEGLKFMVYLQKENIIDESGMPKERFSAEFPKEGPSILRIQQVVRGDSAAYFCASSPPTGRVYEQYFGPGTRLTVT.

V usage is TRBV18 and J usage is TRBJ2-1, with 12 bases matching TRBD2. V was clipped by 5 bases and J by 9 bases; unmatched bases: 11. CDR3 length: 16 amino acids. The V gene's germline CDR1 is KGHSH and CDR2 LQKENI. CDR3 region: CASSALLAGGSVEQFF. The CDR3 DNA reads as TGTGCCAGCTCAGCACTACTAGCGGGGGGCTCGGTTGAGCAGTTCTTC. Looking up the rest from reference TRBV18 and TRBJ2-1 gives the full variable domain: NAGVMQNPRHLVRRRGQEARLRCSPMKGHSHVYWYRQLPEEGLKFMVYLQKENIIDESGMPKERFSAEFPKEGPSILRIQQVVRGDSAAYFCASSALLAGGSVEQFFGPGTRLTVL.

The J gene is TRBJ1-6, the V gene TRBV30, with a tentative D call TRBD1 (6 bases). V shed 2 bases and J shed 4 bases, with 15 bases lying between them. CDR1 is GTSNPN, CDR2 SVGIG, per germline (reference sequence). This CDR3 comprises 16 residues. In DNA, the CDR3 is TGTGCCTGGAGTTCAATCGGACAGACTTATAATTCACCCCTCCACTTT. This gives the protein CAWSSIGQTYNSPLHF.

The rearrangement uses TRBV6-8 and TRBJ1-4, with a possible D match to TRBD1 (6 bases). Germline values: CDR1 MNHGY, CDR2 SAAAGT. The length of the CDR3 is 15 residues. With 5 bases removed from V and 8 bases from J, the gap between germline ends came to 18 bases. This CDR3 reads CASSQRAGVGEKLFF. In nucleotides, the CDR3 is TGTGCCAGCAGTCAACGGGCAGGGGTAGGGGAAAAACTGTTTTTT.

V gene TRBV11-3 combines with J gene TRBJ1-1; 9 positions match TRBD1. Germline V lookup: CDR1 SGHNT, CDR2 YENEEA. This CDR3 region has 16 residues. Unmatched junction bases numbered 9, after V lost 6 bases and J lost 1 base. The CDR3 loop reads CASRPGQGIGNTEAFF. CDR3 nucleotide sequence: TGTGCCAGCAGACCGGGACAGGGCATAGGGAACACTGAAGCTTTCTTT.

Concerning this clone itself: At one end the junction does not follow the germline gene, possibly because of a read error. The J gene is TRBJ2-3, the V gene TRBV30; D gene uncertain. Germline-derived CDR1 and CDR2 are GTSNPN and SVGIG (reference sequence). The length of the CDR3 is 11 residues. CDR3 residues: CAWSRTDTQYF. The CDR3 DNA is TGTGCCTGGAGTCGCACGGATACGCAGTATTTT.

The rearrangement links TRBV29-1 to TRBJ2-7; 11 bases are shared with TRBD1. After removal of 6 bases from V and 7 bases from J, the junction contained 14 bases not matched to a gene. The germline V gene encodes CDR1 SQVTM and CDR2 ANQGSEA. There are 15 residues in the CDR3. The chain's CDR3 is CSVGIPGQGVREQYF. CDR3 bases: TGCAGCGTCGGAATTCCGGGACAGGGGGTGAGGGAGCAGTACTTC.

The rearrangement joins TRBV19 to TRBJ1-1; D ambiguous. This CDR3 region has 11 residues. Trimming cost V 7 bases and J 6 bases, with 9 bases left between them. Germline CDR1 and CDR2: LNHDA and SQIVND (reference sequence). The CDR3 nucleotides are TGTGCCAGTATAATTGGTTCTGAAGCTTTCTTT. Translated: CASIIGSEAFF.

V and J are TRBV10-3 and TRBJ2-7; no definite D call. Germline assignment: CDR1 ENHRY and CDR2 SYGVKD. This CDR3 comprises 14 residues. This chain's CDR3 is CATLGRNRAYEQYF. CDR3 nucleotide sequence: TGTGCGACCCTTGGGCGGAATCGGGCCTACGAGCAGTACTTC.

This clone was observed a few times. The rearrangement uses TRBV10-3 and TRBJ1-1; 11 bases agree with TRBD1. V lost 8 bases to trimming and J lost 4 bases; unmatched junction nucleotides: 12. CDR1 is ENHRY, CDR2 SYGVKD, per germline. The CDR3 has 16 amino acids. The CDR3 nucleotides read TGTGCCATCGCAGGACAGGGGGCCGCCGGAGGCACTGAAGCTTTCTTT. This gives the protein CAIAGQGAAGGTEAFF.

This clone was seen only once. The chain joins TRBV11-3 to TRBJ1-2, with 7 positions matching TRBD1. The CDR3 consists of 14 residues. CDR1 is SGHNT, CDR2 YENEEA, per germline. V trimming: 3 bases; J trimming: 9 bases; junction bases outside the gene matches: 10. CDR3 amino acids: CASSFQGEGRRYTF. The CDR3 region has the DNA TGTGCCAGCAGCTTTCAGGGGGAGGGAAGACGCTACACCTTC.

This chain connects TRBV6-8 to TRBJ2-3, with a weak D call TRBD1 (7 bases). Trimming cost V 10 bases and J 0 bases, with 11 bases left between them. The CDR3 has 13 amino acids. Germline V CDR1 and CDR2: MNHGY, SAAAGT. The CDR3 nucleotides read TGTGCCATCAGGGGGGACAGCACAGATACGCAGTATTTT. This codes for CAIRGDSTDTQYF.

DNA of the CDR3: TGCGCCAGCAGCCCCGGGGACAGGTTGAACACTGAAGCTTTCTTT. Amino acids: CASSPGDRLNTEAFF. The V and J genes are TRBV5-1 and TRBJ1-1; 8 positions agree with TRBD1. J lost 0 bases, V lost 4 bases, and 5 bases had no gene match. CDR3 length equals 15 residues. The germline V gene encodes CDR1 SGHRS and CDR2 YFSETQ.

This rearrangement joins TRBV7-5 to TRBJ1-4; the table's D call, TRBD1, has no DNA check behind it. TRBV7-5 is deemed a pseudogene. The CDR3 consists of 14 residues. CDR3 nucleotide sequence: TGTGCCAGCAGCCCGGACAGTGGTAATGAAAAACTGTTTTTT. It codes for CASSPDSGNEKLFF.

The V gene is TRBV4-1, the J gene TRBJ1-3; D unresolved. CDR3 size: 16 residues. Trimming shortened V by 4 bases and J by 2 bases, and 15 bases separated the two germline ends. Germline V lookup: CDR1 MGHRA, CDR2 YSYEKL. CDR3 protein: CASSLSPAATGNTIYF. The CDR3, as DNA: TGCGCCAGCAGCCTTTCCCCGGCTGCGACTGGAAACACCATATATTTT.